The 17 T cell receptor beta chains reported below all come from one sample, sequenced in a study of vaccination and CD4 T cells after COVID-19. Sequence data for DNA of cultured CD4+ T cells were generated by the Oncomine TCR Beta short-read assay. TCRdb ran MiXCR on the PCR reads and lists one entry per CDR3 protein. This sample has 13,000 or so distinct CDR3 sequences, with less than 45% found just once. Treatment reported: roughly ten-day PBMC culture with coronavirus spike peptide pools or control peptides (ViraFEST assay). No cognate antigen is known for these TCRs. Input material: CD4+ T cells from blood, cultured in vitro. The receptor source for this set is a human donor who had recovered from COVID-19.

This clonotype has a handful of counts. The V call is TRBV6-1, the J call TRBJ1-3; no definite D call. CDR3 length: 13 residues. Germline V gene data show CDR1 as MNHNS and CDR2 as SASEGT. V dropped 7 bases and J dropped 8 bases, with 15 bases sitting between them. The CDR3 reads CASTQELQDTIYF. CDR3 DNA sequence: TGTGCCAGCACGCAGGAGCTGCAGGACACCATATATTTT.

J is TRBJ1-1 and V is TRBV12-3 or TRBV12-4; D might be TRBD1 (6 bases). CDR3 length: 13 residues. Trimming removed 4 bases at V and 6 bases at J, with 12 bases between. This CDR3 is CASSSTGQSEAFF. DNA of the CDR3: TGTGCCAGCAGTTCCACCGGACAGTCTGAAGCTTTCTTT.

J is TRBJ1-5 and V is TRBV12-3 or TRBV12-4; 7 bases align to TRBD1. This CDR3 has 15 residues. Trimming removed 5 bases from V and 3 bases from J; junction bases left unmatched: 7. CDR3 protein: CASSTGTANNQPQHF. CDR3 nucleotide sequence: TGTGCCAGCAGTACCGGGACAGCAAACAATCAGCCCCAGCATTTT.

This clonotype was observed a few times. The CDR3 reads CASSYRGQYGYTF. Here the CDR3 DNA reads TGTGCCAGCAGTTATCGGGGTCAGTATGGCTACACCTTC. The rearrangement uses TRBV6-5 and TRBJ1-2; D gene ambiguous. The CDR3 runs to 13 residues. The V gene's germline CDR1 is MNHEY and CDR2 SVGAGI. Trimming cost V 3 bases and J 5 bases, with 10 bases left between them.

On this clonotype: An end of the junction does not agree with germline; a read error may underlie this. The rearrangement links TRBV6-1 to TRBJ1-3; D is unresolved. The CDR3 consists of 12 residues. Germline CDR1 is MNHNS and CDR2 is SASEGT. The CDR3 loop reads CASSVVGNAIYF. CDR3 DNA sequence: TGTGCCAGCAGTGTGGTGGGAAACGCCATATATTTT.

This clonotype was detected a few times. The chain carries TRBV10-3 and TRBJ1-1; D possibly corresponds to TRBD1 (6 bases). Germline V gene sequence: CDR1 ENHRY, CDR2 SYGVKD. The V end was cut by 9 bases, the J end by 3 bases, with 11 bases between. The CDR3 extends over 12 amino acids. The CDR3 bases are TGTGCCATTAGACAGGTCGACACTGAAGCTTTCTTT. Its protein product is CAIRQVDTEAFF.

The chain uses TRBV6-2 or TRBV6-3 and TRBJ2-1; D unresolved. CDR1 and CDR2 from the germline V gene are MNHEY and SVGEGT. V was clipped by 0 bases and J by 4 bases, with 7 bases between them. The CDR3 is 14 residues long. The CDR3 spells CASSYSSGYNEQFF. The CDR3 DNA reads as TGTGCCAGCAGTTACTCGTCAGGATACAATGAGCAGTTCTTC.

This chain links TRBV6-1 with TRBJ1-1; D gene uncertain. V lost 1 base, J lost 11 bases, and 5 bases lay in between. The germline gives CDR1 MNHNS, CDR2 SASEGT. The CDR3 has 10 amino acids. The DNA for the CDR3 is TGTGCCAGCAGTGAAGGGCGGGCTTTCTTT. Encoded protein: CASSEGRAFF.

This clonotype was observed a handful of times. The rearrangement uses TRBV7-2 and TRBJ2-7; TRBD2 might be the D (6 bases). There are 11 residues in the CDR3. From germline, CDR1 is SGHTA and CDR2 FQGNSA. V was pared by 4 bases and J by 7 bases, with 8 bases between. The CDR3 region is CASSSGGEQYF. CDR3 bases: TGTGCCAGCAGCTCAGGAGGGGAGCAGTACTTC.

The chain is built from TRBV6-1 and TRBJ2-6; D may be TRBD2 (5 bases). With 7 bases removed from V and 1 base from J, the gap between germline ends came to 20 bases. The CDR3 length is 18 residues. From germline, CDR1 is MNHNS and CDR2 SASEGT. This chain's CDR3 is CASTTGEDSGSGANVLTF. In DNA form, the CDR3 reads TGTGCCAGCACTACCGGAGAGGACTCGGGATCTGGGGCCAACGTCCTGACTTTC.

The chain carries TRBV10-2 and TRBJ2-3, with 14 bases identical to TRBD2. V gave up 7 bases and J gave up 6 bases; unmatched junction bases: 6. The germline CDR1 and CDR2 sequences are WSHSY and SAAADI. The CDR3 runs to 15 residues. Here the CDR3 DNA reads TGCGCCAGCACCAGACTAGCGGGGGGGCCTGATACGCAGTATTTT. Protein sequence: CASTRLAGGPDTQYF.

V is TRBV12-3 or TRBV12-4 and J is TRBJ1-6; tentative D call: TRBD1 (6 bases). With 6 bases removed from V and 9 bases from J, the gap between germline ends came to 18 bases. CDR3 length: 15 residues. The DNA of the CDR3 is TGTGCCAGCAGGAGCAGACGGGACAAGGGTTCACCCCTCCACTTT. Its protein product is CASRSRRDKGSPLHF.

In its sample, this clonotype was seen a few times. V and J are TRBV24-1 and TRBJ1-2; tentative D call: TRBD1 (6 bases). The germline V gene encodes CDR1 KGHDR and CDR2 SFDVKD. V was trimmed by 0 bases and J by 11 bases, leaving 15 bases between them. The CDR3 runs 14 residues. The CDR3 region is CATSDLTPDSPYTF. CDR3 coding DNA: TGTGCCACCAGTGATTTGACCCCGGACAGCCCTTACACCTTC.

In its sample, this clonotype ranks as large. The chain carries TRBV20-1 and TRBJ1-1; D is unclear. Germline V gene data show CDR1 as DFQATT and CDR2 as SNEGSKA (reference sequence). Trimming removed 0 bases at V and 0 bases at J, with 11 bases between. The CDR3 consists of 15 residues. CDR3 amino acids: CSARELSVLNTEAFF. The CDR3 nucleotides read TGCAGTGCTAGAGAACTCTCGGTTCTGAACACTGAAGCTTTCTTT.

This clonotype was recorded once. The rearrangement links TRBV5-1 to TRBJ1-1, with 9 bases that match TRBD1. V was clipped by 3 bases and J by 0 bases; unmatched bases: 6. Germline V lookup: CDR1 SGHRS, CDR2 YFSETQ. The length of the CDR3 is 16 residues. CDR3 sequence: CASSSARDRVNTEAFF. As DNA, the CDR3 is TGCGCCAGCAGCTCAGCAAGGGACAGGGTGAACACTGAAGCTTTCTTT. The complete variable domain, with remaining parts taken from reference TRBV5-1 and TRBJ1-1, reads KAGVTQTPRYLIKTRGQQVTLSCSPISGHRSVSWYQQTPGQGLQFLFEYFSETQRNKGNFPGRFSGRQFSNSRSEMNVSTLELGDSALYLCASSSARDRVNTEAFFGQGTRLTVV.

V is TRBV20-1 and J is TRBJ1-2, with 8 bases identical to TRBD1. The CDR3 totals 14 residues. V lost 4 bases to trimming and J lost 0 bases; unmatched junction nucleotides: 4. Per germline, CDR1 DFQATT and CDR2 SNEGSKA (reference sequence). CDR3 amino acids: CSAIAGQANYGYTF. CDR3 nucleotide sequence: TGCAGTGCTATAGCGGGACAGGCTAACTATGGCTACACCTTC.

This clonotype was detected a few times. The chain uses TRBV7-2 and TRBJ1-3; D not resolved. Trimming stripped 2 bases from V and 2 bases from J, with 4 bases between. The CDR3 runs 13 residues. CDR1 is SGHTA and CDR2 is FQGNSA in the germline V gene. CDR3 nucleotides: TGTGCCAGCAGCTTACTAGCTGGAAACACCATATATTTT. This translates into CASSLLAGNTIYF.